This TCR beta chain comes out of a study of cytotoxic CD8 clonotypes in ibrutinib-treated CLL (dated by TCRdb to about 2021). Background on the whole study: In this cohort, approximately 14 patients were treatment-naive and ten to twelve were relapsed/refractory, while some 18 had unmutated IGHV. Partial responses were observed in approximately 24 patients and complete responses in 2; after a median follow-up of roughly 62 months, remission was maintained in 15 or so patients and progression was observed in about twelve. The response samples were drawn at a median of roughly twelve months into treatment, with a range of about 6 to 36 months. Samples averaged roughly 280,000 productive templates and around 91,000 productive rearrangements. Longitudinal samples were obtainable from about 30% of the roughly 90 participants in the trial. Cryopreserved peripheral blood mononuclear cells were obtained before treatment, at response, and at either sustained remission or disease progression. Every remission and progressive disease sample was obtained while ibrutinib was still being received by the patients. What the study reported, not specific to this receptor: Public clonotypes were rare and either contracted or stayed stable during treatment, and the rise in clonality at ibrutinib response reflected the expansion of private clonotypes. Lymph node repertoires were not examined, and the timing of sampling was not matched between patients in sustained remission and those whose disease progressed. An increase in clonality was observed at ibrutinib response, with clonality remaining stable during sustained remission and falling back toward baseline at progression. At baseline, clonality was higher than in age-matched healthy donors and showed a strong correlation with circulating CD8+ T-cell counts.

The goal of deep resolution MiSeq sequencing was a depth between 1 in 1 million and 1 in 200,000 T cells, and coverage averaged 10x per clonotype. The immunoSEQ hsTCRB Kit was used to generate TCR beta libraries. The authors' pipeline ran thus. ImmunoSEQ Data Assistant and ImmunoSEQ Analyzer were used for data analysis, and V, D and J genes were assigned according to IMGT definitions. Clonality, with values ranging from 0 to 1, was calculated as one minus the normalized Shannon entropy of productive rearrangement frequencies. Only overrepresented clonotypes making up at least 0.05% of each patient's repertoire were included in the public clonotype analysis. Thirteen repertoires from age-matched healthy donors, obtained from immuneACCESS, served as clonality controls. TCRdb stores this immuneACCESS table with in-frame sequences only. Part of the clones is absent; in the studies checked, under half of the shortfall reflects unresolved V genes, and no reason is known for the rest. D and trimming come from the DNA, and the V and J calls and clone size come from that table. The sample table holds approximately 340,000 clones, of which roughly two thirds were seen once. Roughly 6.7% of the sample is in the top ten clones.

For TCR beta library preparation, about 2 micrograms of genomic DNA were isolated from cryopreserved PBMCs. High-throughput TCR beta sequencing was performed on longitudinal blood samples from CLL patients receiving ibrutinib monotherapy. Patients were enrolled in a phase 2 open-label single-center ibrutinib monotherapy trial. This clone has a single count. The target of this receptor is not known. Base qualities were left out, and no much larger clone turns up one base away. This material consisted of PBMCs, taken after 36 months of ibrutinib treatment. This clonotype was sampled from a human donor with chronic lymphocytic leukemia.

The CDR3 corresponds to CASSYHAGGEQFF. Here is the DNA: TGTGCCAGCAGTTACCACGCGGGGGGAGAGCAGTTCTTC. The V gene is TRBV6-6 and the J gene is TRBJ2-1, and TRBD2 aligns with 8 junction nucleotides. Ends trimmed: V by 2 bases, J by 10 bases; bases unmatched to a gene: 4. Reading from cysteine to phenylalanine, the CDR3 counts 13 amino acids. The read is trimmed to its CDR3 DNA, 39 bases read in frame from base 1. CDR1 and CDR2, looked up from the germline V gene (reference sequence), are MNHNY and SVGAGI.